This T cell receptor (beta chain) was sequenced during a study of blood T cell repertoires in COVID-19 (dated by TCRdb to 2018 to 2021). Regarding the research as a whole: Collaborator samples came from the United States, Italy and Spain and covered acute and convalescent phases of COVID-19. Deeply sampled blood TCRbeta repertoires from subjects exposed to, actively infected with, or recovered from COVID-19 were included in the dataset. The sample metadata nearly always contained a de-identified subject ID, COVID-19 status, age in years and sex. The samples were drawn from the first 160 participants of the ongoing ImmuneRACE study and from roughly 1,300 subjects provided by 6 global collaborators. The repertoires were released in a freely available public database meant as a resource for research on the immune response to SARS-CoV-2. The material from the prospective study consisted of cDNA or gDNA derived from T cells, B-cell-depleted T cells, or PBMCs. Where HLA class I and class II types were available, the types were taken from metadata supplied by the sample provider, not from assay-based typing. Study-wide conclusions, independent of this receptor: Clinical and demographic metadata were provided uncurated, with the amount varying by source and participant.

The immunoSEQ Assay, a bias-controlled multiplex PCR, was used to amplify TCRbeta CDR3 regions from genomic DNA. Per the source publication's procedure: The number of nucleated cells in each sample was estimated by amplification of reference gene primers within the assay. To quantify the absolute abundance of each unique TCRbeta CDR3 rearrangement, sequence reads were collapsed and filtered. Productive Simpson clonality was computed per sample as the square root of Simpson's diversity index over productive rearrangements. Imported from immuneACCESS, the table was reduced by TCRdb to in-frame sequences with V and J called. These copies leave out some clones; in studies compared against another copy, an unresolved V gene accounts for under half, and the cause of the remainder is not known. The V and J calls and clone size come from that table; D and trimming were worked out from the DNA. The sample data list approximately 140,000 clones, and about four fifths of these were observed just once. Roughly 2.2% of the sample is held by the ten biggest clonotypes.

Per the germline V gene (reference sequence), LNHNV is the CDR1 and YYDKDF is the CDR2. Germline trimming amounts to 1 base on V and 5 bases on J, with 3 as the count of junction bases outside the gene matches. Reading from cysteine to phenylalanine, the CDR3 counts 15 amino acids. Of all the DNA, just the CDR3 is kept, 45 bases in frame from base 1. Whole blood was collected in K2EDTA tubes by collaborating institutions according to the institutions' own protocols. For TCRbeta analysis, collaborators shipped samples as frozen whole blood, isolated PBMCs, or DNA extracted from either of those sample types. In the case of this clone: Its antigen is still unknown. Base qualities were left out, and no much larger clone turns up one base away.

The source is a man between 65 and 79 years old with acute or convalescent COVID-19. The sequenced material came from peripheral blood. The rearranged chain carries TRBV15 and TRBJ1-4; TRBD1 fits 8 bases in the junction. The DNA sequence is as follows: TGTGCCACCAGCAGAGCGAGACAGGGGAATGAAAAACTGTTTTTT. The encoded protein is CATSRARQGNEKLFF.